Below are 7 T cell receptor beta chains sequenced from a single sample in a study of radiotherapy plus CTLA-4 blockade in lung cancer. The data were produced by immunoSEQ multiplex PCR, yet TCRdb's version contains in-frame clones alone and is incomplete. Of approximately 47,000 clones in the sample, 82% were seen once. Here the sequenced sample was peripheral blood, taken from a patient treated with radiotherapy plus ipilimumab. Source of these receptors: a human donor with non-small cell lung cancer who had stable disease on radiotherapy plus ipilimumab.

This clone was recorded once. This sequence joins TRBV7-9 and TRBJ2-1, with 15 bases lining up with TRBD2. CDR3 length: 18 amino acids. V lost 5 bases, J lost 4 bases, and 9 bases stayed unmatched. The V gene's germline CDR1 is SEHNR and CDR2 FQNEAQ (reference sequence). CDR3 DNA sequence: TGTGCCAGCAGCGGACTAGCGGGAGGGATCGATTCGTACAATGAGCAGTTCTTC. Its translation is CASSGLAGGIDSYNEQFF.

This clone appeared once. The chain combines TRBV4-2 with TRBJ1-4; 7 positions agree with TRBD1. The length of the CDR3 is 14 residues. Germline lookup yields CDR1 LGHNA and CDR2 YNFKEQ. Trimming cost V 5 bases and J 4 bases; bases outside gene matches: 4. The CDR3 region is CASSTGQVNEKLFF. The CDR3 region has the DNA TGTGCCAGCAGCACCGGACAGGTTAATGAAAAACTGTTTTTT.

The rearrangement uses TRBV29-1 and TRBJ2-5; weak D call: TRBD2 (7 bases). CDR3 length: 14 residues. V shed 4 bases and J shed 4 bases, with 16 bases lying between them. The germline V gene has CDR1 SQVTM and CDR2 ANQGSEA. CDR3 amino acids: CSVAVTGGRETQYF. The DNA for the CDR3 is TGCAGCGTTGCCGTCACCGGGGGGCGAGAGACCCAGTACTTC. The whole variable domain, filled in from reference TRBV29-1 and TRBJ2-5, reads SAVISQKPSRDICQRGTSLTIQCQVDSQVTMMFWYRQQPGQSLTLIATANQGSEATYESGFVIDKFPISRPNLTFSTLTVSNMSPEDSSIYLCSVAVTGGRETQYFGPGTRLLVL.

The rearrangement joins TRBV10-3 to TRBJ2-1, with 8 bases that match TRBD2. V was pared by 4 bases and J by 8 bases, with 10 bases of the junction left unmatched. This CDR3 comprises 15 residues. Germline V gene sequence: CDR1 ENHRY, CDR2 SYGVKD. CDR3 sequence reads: CAISVLSGRGYEQFF. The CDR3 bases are TGTGCCATCAGTGTTTTGTCCGGGAGGGGTTATGAGCAGTTCTTC.

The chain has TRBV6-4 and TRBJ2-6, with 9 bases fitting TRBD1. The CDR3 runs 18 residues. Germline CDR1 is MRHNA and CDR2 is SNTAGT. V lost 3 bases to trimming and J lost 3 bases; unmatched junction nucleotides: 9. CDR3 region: CASSEQPGQGIGANVLTF. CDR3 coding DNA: TGTGCCAGCAGTGAACAGCCGGGACAGGGAATTGGGGCCAACGTCCTGACTTTC.

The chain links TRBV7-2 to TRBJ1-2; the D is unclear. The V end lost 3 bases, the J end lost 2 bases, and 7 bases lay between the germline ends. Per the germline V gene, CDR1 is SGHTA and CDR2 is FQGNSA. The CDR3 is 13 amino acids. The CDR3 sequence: CASSFSENYGYTF. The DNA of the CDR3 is TGTGCCAGCAGCTTCTCTGAGAACTATGGCTACACCTTC.

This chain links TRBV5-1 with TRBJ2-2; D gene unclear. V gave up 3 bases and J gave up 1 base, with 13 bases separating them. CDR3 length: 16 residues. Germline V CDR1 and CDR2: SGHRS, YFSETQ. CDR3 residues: CASSSRFGGNTGELFF. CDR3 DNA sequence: TGCGCCAGCAGCTCTCGTTTCGGCGGGAACACCGGGGAGCTGTTTTTT.